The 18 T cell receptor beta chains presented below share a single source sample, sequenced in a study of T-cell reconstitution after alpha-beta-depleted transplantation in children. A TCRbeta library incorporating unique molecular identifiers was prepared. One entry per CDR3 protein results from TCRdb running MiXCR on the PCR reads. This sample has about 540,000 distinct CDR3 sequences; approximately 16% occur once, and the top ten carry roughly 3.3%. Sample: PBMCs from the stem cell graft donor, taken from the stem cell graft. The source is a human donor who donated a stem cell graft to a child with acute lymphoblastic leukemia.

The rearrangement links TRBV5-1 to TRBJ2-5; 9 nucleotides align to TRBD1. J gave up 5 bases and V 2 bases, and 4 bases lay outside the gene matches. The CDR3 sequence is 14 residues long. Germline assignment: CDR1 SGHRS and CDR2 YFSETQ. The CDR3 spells CASSLQGALETQYF. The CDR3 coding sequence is TGCGCCAGCAGCTTACAGGGGGCTCTGGAGACCCAGTACTTC.

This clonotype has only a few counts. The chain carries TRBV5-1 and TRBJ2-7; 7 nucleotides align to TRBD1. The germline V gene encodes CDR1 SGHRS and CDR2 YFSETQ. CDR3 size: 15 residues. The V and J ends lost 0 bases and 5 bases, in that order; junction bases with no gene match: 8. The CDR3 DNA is TGCGCCAGCAGCTTGGAGTCACAGGGGAGAGACGAGCAGTACTTC. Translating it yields CASSLESQGRDEQYF.

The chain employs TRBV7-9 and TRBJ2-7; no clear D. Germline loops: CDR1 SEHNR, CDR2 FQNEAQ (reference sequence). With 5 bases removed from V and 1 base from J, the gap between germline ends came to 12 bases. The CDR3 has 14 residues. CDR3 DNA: TGTGCCAGCAGCCCTAGTCTTAGTTCCTACGAGCAGTACTTC. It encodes CASSPSLSSYEQYF.

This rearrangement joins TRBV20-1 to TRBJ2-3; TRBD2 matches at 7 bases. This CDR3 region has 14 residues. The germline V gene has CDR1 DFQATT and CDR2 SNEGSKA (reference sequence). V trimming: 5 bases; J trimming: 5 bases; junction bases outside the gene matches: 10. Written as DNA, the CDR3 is TGCAGTGCTCGCCCAGCGGGGAGGGGAGATACGCAGTATTTT. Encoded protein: CSARPAGRGDTQYF.

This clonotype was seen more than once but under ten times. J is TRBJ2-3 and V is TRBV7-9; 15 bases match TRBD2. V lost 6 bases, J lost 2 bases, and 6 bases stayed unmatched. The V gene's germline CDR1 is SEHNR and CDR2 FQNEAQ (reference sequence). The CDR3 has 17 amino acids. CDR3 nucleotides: TGTGCCAGCAGTCAAGGACTAGCGGGAGGGTACACAGATACGCAGTATTTT. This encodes CASSQGLAGGYTDTQYF.

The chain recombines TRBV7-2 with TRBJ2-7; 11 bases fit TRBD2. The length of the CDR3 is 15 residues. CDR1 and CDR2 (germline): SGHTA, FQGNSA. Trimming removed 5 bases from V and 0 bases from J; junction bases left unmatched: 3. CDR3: CASSTGLAVSYEQYF. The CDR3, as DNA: TGTGCCAGCAGCACGGGACTAGCGGTCTCCTACGAGCAGTACTTC.

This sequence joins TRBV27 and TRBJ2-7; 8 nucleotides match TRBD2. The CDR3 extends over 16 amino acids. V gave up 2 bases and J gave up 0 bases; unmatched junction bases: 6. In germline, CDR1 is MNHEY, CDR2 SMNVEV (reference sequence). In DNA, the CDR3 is TGTGCCAGCAGTTTAGACGGCGGGGGGAGCTCCTACGAGCAGTACTTC. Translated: CASSLDGGGSSYEQYF.

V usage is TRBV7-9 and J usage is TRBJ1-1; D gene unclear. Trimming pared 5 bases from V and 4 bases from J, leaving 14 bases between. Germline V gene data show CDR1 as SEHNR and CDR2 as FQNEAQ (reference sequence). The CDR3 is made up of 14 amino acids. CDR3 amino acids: CASSAMGLATEAFF. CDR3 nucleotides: TGTGCCAGCAGCGCCATGGGGTTAGCCACTGAAGCTTTCTTT.

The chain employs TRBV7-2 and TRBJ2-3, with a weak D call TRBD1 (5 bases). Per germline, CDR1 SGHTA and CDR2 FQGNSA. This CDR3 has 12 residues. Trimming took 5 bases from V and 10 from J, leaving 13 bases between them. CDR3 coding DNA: TGTGCCAGCAGCCGAAGGGGCGCCGCGCAGTATTTT. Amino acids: CASSRRGAAQYF.

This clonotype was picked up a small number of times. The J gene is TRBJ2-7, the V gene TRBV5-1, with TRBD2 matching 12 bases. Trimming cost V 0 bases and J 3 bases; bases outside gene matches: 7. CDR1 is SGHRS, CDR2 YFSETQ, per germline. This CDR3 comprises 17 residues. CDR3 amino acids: CASSLDPTSGSIYEQYF. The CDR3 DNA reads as TGCGCCAGCAGCTTGGACCCGACTAGCGGGAGTATCTACGAGCAGTACTTC.

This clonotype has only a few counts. DNA of the CDR3: TGTGCCAGCAGCTTAGCATGGGTTGCCCAGAACACTGAAGCTTTCTTT. Residues: CASSLAWVAQNTEAFF. V and J are TRBV7-9 and TRBJ1-1, with unresolved D. Germline V lookup: CDR1 SEHNR, CDR2 FQNEAQ (reference sequence). CDR3 length equals 16 residues. Trimming removed 0 bases from V and 1 base from J, with 12 bases in between. Complete variable domain (other parts from reference TRBV7-9 and TRBJ1-1): DTGVSQNPRHKITKRGQNVTFRCDPISEHNRLYWYRQTLGQGPEFLTYFQNEAQLEKSRLLSDRFSAERPKGSFSTLEIQRTEQGDSAMYLCASSLAWVAQNTEAFFGQGTRLTVV.

In DNA form, the CDR3 reads TGCAGTGCTACTTCCCTAGCGGGAGTTTCCTACGAGCAGTACTTC. Amino acid sequence: CSATSLAGVSYEQYF. The rearrangement uses TRBV20-1 and TRBJ2-7; 10 bases fit TRBD2. The CDR3 is 15 amino acids. After removal of 4 bases from V and 1 base from J, the junction contained 7 bases not matched to a gene. Germline V gene data show CDR1 as DFQATT and CDR2 as SNEGSKA (reference sequence).

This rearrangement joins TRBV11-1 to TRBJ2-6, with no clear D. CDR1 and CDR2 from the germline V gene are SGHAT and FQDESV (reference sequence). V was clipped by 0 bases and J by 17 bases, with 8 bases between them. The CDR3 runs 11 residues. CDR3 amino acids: CASSLAVGMTF. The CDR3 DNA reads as TGTGCCAGCAGCTTAGCGGTGGGGATGACTTTC.

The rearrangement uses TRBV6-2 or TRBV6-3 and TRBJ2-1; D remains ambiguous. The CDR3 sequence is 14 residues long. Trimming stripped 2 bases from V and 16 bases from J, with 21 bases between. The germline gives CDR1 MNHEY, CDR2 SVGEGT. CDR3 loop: CASSYGGLLASQFF. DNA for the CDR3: TGTGCCAGCAGTTACGGTGGCCTTTTGGCTTCTCAATTCTTC.

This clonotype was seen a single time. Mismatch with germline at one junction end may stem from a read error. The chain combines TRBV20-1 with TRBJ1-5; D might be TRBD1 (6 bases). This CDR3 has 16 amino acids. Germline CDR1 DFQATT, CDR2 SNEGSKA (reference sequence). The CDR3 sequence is CCARGGALLSNQPQHF. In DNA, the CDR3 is TGCTGTGCTAGAGGGGGGGCCCTTTTGAGCAATCAGCCCCAGCATTTT.

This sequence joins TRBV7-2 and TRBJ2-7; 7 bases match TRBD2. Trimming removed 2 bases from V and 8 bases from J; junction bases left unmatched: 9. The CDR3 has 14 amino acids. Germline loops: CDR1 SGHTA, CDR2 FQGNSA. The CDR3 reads CASSLLGGNGKQYF. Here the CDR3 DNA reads TGTGCCAGCAGCTTATTGGGGGGGAATGGAAAGCAGTACTTC. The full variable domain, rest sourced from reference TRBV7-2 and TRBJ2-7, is GAGVSQSPSNKVTEKGKDVELRCDPISGHTALYWYRQSLGQGLEFLIYFQGNSAPDKSGLPSDRFSAERTGGSVSTLTIQRTQQEDSAVYLCASSLLGGNGKQYFGPGTRLTVT.

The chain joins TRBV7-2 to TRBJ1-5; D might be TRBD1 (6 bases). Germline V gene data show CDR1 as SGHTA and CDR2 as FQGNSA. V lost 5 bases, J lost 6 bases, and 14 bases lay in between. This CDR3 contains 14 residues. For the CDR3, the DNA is TGTGCCAGCAGCCCGAGGGGGGTAGGTCAGCCCCAGCATTTT. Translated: CASSPRGVGQPQHF.

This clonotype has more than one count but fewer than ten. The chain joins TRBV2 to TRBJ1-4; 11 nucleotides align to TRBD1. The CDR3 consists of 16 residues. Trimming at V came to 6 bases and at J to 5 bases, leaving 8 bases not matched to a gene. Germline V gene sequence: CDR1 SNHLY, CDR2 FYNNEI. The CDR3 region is CASRARTGGANEKLFF. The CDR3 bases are TGTGCCAGCAGGGCAAGGACAGGGGGCGCGAATGAAAAACTGTTTTTT.